This is a list of T cell receptor beta chains from one sample in a study of blood T cell repertoires in COVID-19. The protocol was immunoSEQ multiplex PCR, while the TCRdb copy is restricted to in-frame clones and leaves out a portion. Of roughly 100,000 clones listed, 70% to 90% are singletons. The sequencing sample was made of peripheral blood. These receptors were taken from a man aged 50 to 59 in a cohort sampled during active COVID-19. Both conserved end residues are part of each CDR3. D genes are given only for firm matches. For some rows the clone size is stated as once, few or many, or as a class when expanded; others skip it.

V: TRBV7-8
J: TRBJ1-4
D: TRBD1
length: 15
size: -
DNA: TGTGCCAGCAGCTTAGGTCTACAGGGGAATGAAAAACTGTTTTTT
CDR3: CASSLGLQGNEKLFF

V: TRBV6-4
J: TRBJ1-2
D: -
length: 14
size: -
DNA: TGTGCCAGCAGTGACGGGGGGTTGGGGCGCGGCTACACCTTC
CDR3: CASSDGGLGRGYTF

V: TRBV20-1
J: TRBJ2-7
D: -
length: 11
size: -
DNA: TGCAGTGCTAGGTTCGGCTACGAGCAGTACTTC
CDR3: CSARFGYEQYF

V: TRBV5-4
J: TRBJ2-1
D: TRBD2
length: 15
size: -
DNA: TGTGCCAGCAGCGGGACTAGCGGCGGTTACAATGAGCAGTTCTTC
CDR3: CASSGTSGGYNEQFF

V: TRBV7-8
J: TRBJ1-1
D: -
length: 14
size: once
DNA: TGTGCCAGCAGCCCCATCGGTACGAACACTGAAGCTTTCTTT
CDR3: CASSPIGTNTEAFF

V: TRBV6-2/TRBV6-3
J: TRBJ2-7
D: TRBD2
length: 17
size: -
DNA: TGTGCCAGCAGTTACTCCACCCGGGGACTAGTCGGATACGAGCAGTACTTC
CDR3: CASSYSTRGLVGYEQYF

V: TRBV12-3/TRBV12-4
J: TRBJ1-5
D: -
length: 12
size: -
DNA: TGTGCCAGCAGTTTGAACAACCGGCCCCAGCATTTT
CDR3: CASSLNNRPQHF

V: TRBV2
J: TRBJ1-5
D: -
length: 15
size: -
DNA: TGTGCCAGCAGTGTAGTCCAGGGGATGGGTCAGCCCCAGCATTTT
CDR3: CASSVVQGMGQPQHF

V: TRBV2
J: TRBJ1-1
D: TRBD1
length: 15
size: -
DNA: TGTGCCAGCAGTTTTCGGGGGGACAGGATTACTGAAGCTTTCTTT
CDR3: CASSFRGDRITEAFF

V: TRBV28
J: TRBJ2-1
D: TRBD2
length: 15
size: -
DNA: TGTGCCAGCAGTTTATCCAGCGGGGGGAACAATGAGCAGTTCTTC
CDR3: CASSLSSGGNNEQFF

V: TRBV5-4
J: TRBJ2-3
D: -
length: 15
size: -
DNA: TGTGCCAGCAGCTTCCCGGGTCTAAACGCAGATACGCAGTATTTT
CDR3: CASSFPGLNADTQYF

V: TRBV18
J: TRBJ1-2
D: TRBD1
length: 15
size: -
DNA: TGTGCCAGCTCACCGCGTCAGGGGGCTAGGGATGGCTACACCTTC
CDR3: CASSPRQGARDGYTF

V: TRBV7-2
J: TRBJ2-7
D: -
length: 14
size: -
DNA: TGTGCCAGCAGCTCGCGGTCACAAACCTACGAGCAGTACTTC
CDR3: CASSSRSQTYEQYF

V: TRBV5-1
J: TRBJ1-2
D: TRBD1
length: 13
size: few
DNA: TGCGCCAGCAGCTTGACAGGGGAGTATGGCTACACCTTC
CDR3: CASSLTGEYGYTF

V: TRBV6-5
J: TRBJ1-1
D: TRBD1
length: 15
size: -
DNA: TGTGCCAGCAGATTAGCCGGGACAGGGGGCGTTGAAGCTTTCTTT
CDR3: CASRLAGTGGVEAFF

V: TRBV7-3
J: TRBJ2-1
D: -
length: 13
size: -
DNA: TGTGCCAGCAGCCCGCAAGCGTACAATGAGCAGTTCTTC
CDR3: CASSPQAYNEQFF

V: TRBV6-6
J: TRBJ1-1
D: TRBD1
length: 18
size: once
DNA: TGTGCCAGCAGTCAGCGCCTCCGTGACAGGGTTTCGGGGACTGAAGCTTTCTTT
CDR3: CASSQRLRDRVSGTEAFF

V: TRBV7-8
J: TRBJ1-2
D: -
length: 14
size: -
DNA: TGTGCCAGCAGCCGGCCGGGGGGAAACTATGGCTACACCTTC
CDR3: CASSRPGGNYGYTF

V: TRBV7-7
J: TRBJ2-5
D: -
length: 15
size: -
DNA: TGTGCTAGCAGCTTAGCACTAGACCTACGAGAGACCCAGTACTTC
CDR3: CASSLALDLRETQYF

V: TRBV7-9
J: TRBJ2-1
D: -
length: 13
size: few
DNA: TGTGCCAGCAGCTTAGCCGGTTTGAATGAGCAGTTCTTC
CDR3: CASSLAGLNEQFF

V: TRBV5-1
J: TRBJ2-1
D: -
length: 18
size: -
DNA: TGCGCCAGCAGAAGGGGCCAAGATAGGGGGAGCTCCTACAATGAGCAGTTCTTC
CDR3: CASRRGQDRGSSYNEQFF

V: TRBV28
J: TRBJ1-5
D: -
length: 17
size: -
DNA: TGTGCCAGCAGTTTACAAGGCCACGACAGTAGCAATCAGCCCCAGCATTTT
CDR3: CASSLQGHDSSNQPQHF

V: TRBV7-9
J: TRBJ1-1
D: -
length: 14
size: -
DNA: TGTGCCAGCAGCCCCCGCGGGGGACACACTGAAGCTTTCTTT
CDR3: CASSPRGGHTEAFF

V: TRBV19
J: TRBJ2-1
D: TRBD2
length: 16
size: -
DNA: TGTGCCAGTAGGAATCCGGGACTAGCGGGAATCAATGAGCAGTTCTTC
CDR3: CASRNPGLAGINEQFF

V: TRBV7-8
J: TRBJ2-3
D: -
length: 17
size: few
DNA: TGTGCCAGCAGCTTATTGGGCCTGGGGGGTTTCACAGATACGCAGTATTTT
CDR3: CASSLLGLGGFTDTQYF

V: TRBV18
J: TRBJ1-3
D: -
length: 14
size: -
DNA: TGTGCCAGCTCACCAGGCAACTCTGGAAACACCATATATTTT
CDR3: CASSPGNSGNTIYF

V: TRBV6-5
J: TRBJ1-2
D: TRBD1
length: 13
size: few
DNA: TGTGCCAGCAGACGACAGGGTTACTACGGCTACACCTTC
CDR3: CASRRQGYYGYTF

V: TRBV9
J: TRBJ2-3
D: -
length: 14
size: -
DNA: TGTGCCAGCAGCGTCTCGGCGGGCGCAGATACGCAGTATTTT
CDR3: CASSVSAGADTQYF

V: TRBV9
J: TRBJ2-3
D: TRBD2
length: 15
size: -
DNA: TGTGCCAGCAGCCCGATCTTAGCGGGGGTAGATACGCAGTATTTT
CDR3: CASSPILAGVDTQYF

V: TRBV18
J: TRBJ2-3
D: -
length: 14
size: -
DNA: TGTGCCAGCTCACCTAGACAGGTTTCGGATACGCAGTATTTT
CDR3: CASSPRQVSDTQYF

V: TRBV5-6
J: TRBJ2-3
D: -
length: 15
size: -
DNA: TGTGCCAGCAGCTTGGTAGTGGGTGGGCCAGATACGCAGTATTTT
CDR3: CASSLVVGGPDTQYF

V: TRBV4-2
J: TRBJ2-7
D: TRBD2
length: 18
size: -
DNA: TGTGCCAGCAGCCAAGATTCTTTTAGTGCGCGGGGGAGCTCCGAGCAGTACTTC
CDR3: CASSQDSFSARGSSEQYF

V: TRBV7-9
J: TRBJ1-5
D: -
length: 12
size: few
DNA: TGTGCCAGCAGCTCACAAGATCAGCCCCAGCATTTT
CDR3: CASSSQDQPQHF

V: TRBV19
J: TRBJ1-4
D: -
length: 16
size: -
DNA: TGTGCCAGTAGTGCCACCTCGACCCTTCGGGGGGAAAAACTGTTTTTT
CDR3: CASSATSTLRGEKLFF

V: TRBV14
J: TRBJ2-3
D: -
length: 15
size: -
DNA: TGTGCCAGCAGCCAAGCTCAGCGGACCACAGATACGCAGTATTTT
CDR3: CASSQAQRTTDTQYF